These 30 T cell receptor beta chains share one sample of origin, sequenced in a study of blood T cell repertoires in COVID-19. TCRdb's copy holds only in-frame clones and misses some; the assay was immunoSEQ multiplex PCR. This sample has 200,000 to 300,000 clones, with 86% found just once. The sample consisted of PBMCs or T cells enriched from blood (not recorded which). The receptors come from a middle-aged man who had recovered from COVID-19.

The chain employs TRBV18 and TRBJ1-1, with D possibly matching TRBD1 (6 bases). From germline, CDR1 is KGHSH and CDR2 LQKENI. This CDR3 is built from 14 residues. V lost 4 bases and J lost 1, with 10 bases in between. CDR3: CASSLGTPNTEAFF. The CDR3 region has the DNA TGTGCCAGCTCACTCGGGACACCGAACACTGAAGCTTTCTTT.

This rearrangement joins TRBV3-1 (or the pseudogene TRBV3-2) to TRBJ1-1, with D hard to call. Trimming left V 4 bases short and J 1 base short, with 7 bases between. There are 13 residues in the CDR3. Germline values: CDR1 LGHDT, CDR2 YNNKEL (reference sequence). In DNA form, the CDR3 reads TGTGCCAGCAGCCCACGGAGGAACACTGAAGCTTTCTTT. Translating it yields CASSPRRNTEAFF.

This clone was observed a single time. The chain recombines TRBV9 with TRBJ2-1; maybe TRBD2 (6 bases). V was clipped by 0 bases and J by 4 bases, with 11 bases between them. CDR3 size: 15 residues. Germline assignment: CDR1 SGDLS and CDR2 YYNGEE. CDR3 residues: CASSVASEGYNEQFF. The CDR3 region has the DNA TGTGCCAGCAGCGTAGCGTCGGAGGGTTACAATGAGCAGTTCTTC.

This chain's CDR3 is CASSGGQGPDTQYF. As DNA, the CDR3 is TGTGCCAGCAGTGGGGGACAGGGGCCAGATACGCAGTATTTT. The rearrangement uses TRBV28 and TRBJ2-3, with 10 nucleotides matching TRBD1. The CDR3 loop spans 14 amino acids. V shed 5 bases and J 4 bases; nucleotides not matched to a gene: 3. Germline CDR1 MDHEN, CDR2 SYDVKM.

The gene calls are TRBV7-8 and TRBJ2-2; 11 nucleotides align to TRBD2. The CDR3 contains 19 residues. Germline loops: CDR1 SGHVS, CDR2 FQNEAQ. With V trimmed by 0 bases and J by 4 bases, 10 bases remained unmatched. CDR3 sequence: CASSLANKLAGGGTGELFF. The DNA for the CDR3 is TGTGCCAGCAGCTTAGCGAATAAGCTAGCGGGGGGCGGCACCGGGGAGCTGTTTTTT.

The chain combines TRBV27 with TRBJ1-2, with 8 positions matching TRBD1. The V and J ends lost 7 bases and 8 bases, in that order; junction bases with no gene match: 9. The CDR3 extends over 13 amino acids. Germline V gives CDR1 MNHEY, CDR2 SMNVEV (reference sequence). This CDR3 reads CASTGQGARGYTF. CDR3 nucleotide sequence: TGTGCCAGCACCGGGCAGGGGGCGCGAGGCTACACCTTC.

The J gene is TRBJ2-5, the V gene TRBV7-6; 8 nucleotides agree with TRBD2. This CDR3 contains 14 residues. Per the germline V gene, CDR1 is SGHVS and CDR2 is FNYEAQ. The V gene end was trimmed by 3 bases and the J gene end by 2 bases; junction bases not matched to a gene: 2. The CDR3 DNA is TGTGCCAGCAGCTTCGGCGGGGGGCAAGAGACCCAGTACTTC. Translation: CASSFGGGQETQYF.

The rearrangement joins TRBV21-1 to TRBJ2-1; the table's D gene call, TRBD1, was not cross checked with the DNA. TRBV21-1 is a pseudogene. This CDR3 comprises 15 residues. CDR3 residues: CASSTGTGDYNEQFF. The CDR3 DNA is TGTGCCAGCAGCACCGGGACAGGGGACTACAATGAGCAGTTCTTC.

The chain has TRBV12-3 or TRBV12-4 and TRBJ1-4, with no clear D. Deletions cut 5 bases from V and 8 bases from J, with 12 bases between. The CDR3 loop spans 13 amino acids. As DNA, the CDR3 is TGTGCCAGCAGTCTCAGTAGGCGGGAAAAACTGTTTTTT. Its protein is CASSLSRREKLFF.

The V call is TRBV6-1, the J call TRBJ2-7, with 12 bases fitting TRBD1. The CDR3 has 16 amino acids. Germline loops: CDR1 MNHNS, CDR2 SASEGT. V lost 3 bases, J lost 6 bases, and 9 bases stayed unmatched. The CDR3 reads CASSDFGTGGISEQYF. The CDR3 DNA reads as TGTGCCAGCAGTGATTTTGGGACAGGGGGCATCAGCGAGCAGTACTTC.

The chain recombines TRBV6-6 with TRBJ2-7; 9 bases are a match to TRBD2. There are 16 residues in the CDR3. Germline V gene lookup returns CDR1 MNHNY and CDR2 SVGAGI (reference sequence). The trim removed 0 bases at V and 2 bases at J, leaving 5 bases unmatched. CDR3 loop: CASSYSGSSGTYEQYF. The CDR3 DNA is TGTGCCAGCAGTTACTCGGGGTCTAGCGGGACCTACGAGCAGTACTTC.

V and J are TRBV27 and TRBJ1-2; TRBD1 matches at 11 bases. J lost 2 bases, V lost 5 bases, and 4 bases had no gene match. The V gene's germline CDR1 is MNHEY and CDR2 SMNVEV (reference sequence). The CDR3 is 15 amino acids. CDR3 bases: TGTGCCAGCAGTCCTTGGACAGGGGGCAACTATGGCTACACCTTC. Translating gives CASSPWTGGNYGYTF.

V and J are TRBV7-2 and TRBJ2-3; 11 bases are a match to TRBD2. CDR3 size: 17 residues. Germline assignment: CDR1 SGHTA and CDR2 FQGNSA. Trimming took 5 bases from V and 2 from J; bases not matched to a gene: 9. CDR3 bases: TGTGCCAGCAGCAAACGACTAGCGGGGCAATACACAGATACGCAGTATTTT. Translation gives CASSKRLAGQYTDTQYF.

The chain recombines TRBV30 with TRBJ1-4; 7 nucleotides line up with TRBD1. The germline V gene encodes CDR1 GTSNPN and CDR2 SVGIG (reference sequence). The CDR3 runs to 14 residues. With 1 base clipped from V and 8 bases from J, the junction kept 7 bases outside the gene matches. The CDR3 spells CAWSAGTVGEKLFF. The DNA of the CDR3 is TGTGCCTGGAGTGCCGGGACAGTGGGGGAAAAACTGTTTTTT. The whole variable domain, filled in from reference TRBV30 and TRBJ1-4, reads SQTIHQWPATLVQPVGSPLSLECTVEGTSNPNLYWYRQAAGRGLQLLFYSVGIGQISSEVPQNLSASRPQDRQFILSSKKLLLSDSGFYLCAWSAGTVGEKLFFGSGTQLSVL.

The CDR3 coding sequence is TGTGCCAGCTCACCCGGGACAGGGGCCTACGAGCAGTACTTC. Protein product: CASSPGTGAYEQYF. This chain connects TRBV18 to TRBJ2-7; TRBD1 matches at 10 bases. Germline V gene sequence: CDR1 KGHSH, CDR2 LQKENI. The CDR3 totals 14 residues. With 3 bases clipped from V and 2 bases from J, the junction kept 1 base outside the gene matches.

This chain uses TRBV27 with TRBJ2-1; possibly TRBD2 for D (6 bases). CDR3 size: 15 residues. Germline-derived CDR1 and CDR2 are MNHEY and SMNVEV (reference sequence). V shed 3 bases and J shed 4 bases, with 13 bases lying between them. The CDR3 nucleotides are TGTGCCAGCAGTTTTTCCAGCGGGTGGTACAATGAGCAGTTCTTC. Its translation is CASSFSSGWYNEQFF.

This clone was seen once. The CDR3 nucleotides read TGTGCCAGCAGGTACGGTCAGGGTTCGGAAGCTTTCTTT. The encoded protein is CASRYGQGSEAFF. The rearrangement joins TRBV12-3 or TRBV12-4 to TRBJ1-1, with D perhaps TRBD1 (5 bases). The CDR3 is 13 amino acids. With 6 bases removed from V and 8 bases from J, the gap between germline ends came to 16 bases.

The CDR3 reads CASSSSMNTEAFF. CDR3 nucleotides: TGTGCCAGCTCGAGTAGTATGAACACTGAAGCTTTCTTT. This chain links TRBV18 with TRBJ1-1, with D unclear. The germline CDR1 and CDR2 sequences are KGHSH and LQKENI. The CDR3 is made up of 13 amino acids. With 6 bases removed from V and 0 bases from J, the gap between germline ends came to 8 bases.

This chain connects TRBV19 to TRBJ2-7, with D maybe TRBD2 (5 bases). The length of the CDR3 is 14 residues. The ends were cut back, 6 bases at V and 0 bases at J, with 12 bases in the middle. The germline gives CDR1 LNHDA, CDR2 SQIVND (reference sequence). This CDR3 is CASSEGPLSYEQYF. The CDR3 DNA reads TGTGCCAGTAGCGAGGGCCCCCTCTCCTACGAGCAGTACTTC.

The gene calls are TRBV29-1 and TRBJ1-2; 7 nucleotides agree with TRBD1. This CDR3 region has 13 residues. Trimming at V came to 5 bases and at J to 6 bases, leaving 9 bases not matched to a gene. Germline V CDR1 and CDR2: SQVTM, ANQGSEA. CDR3: CSVRDSGWDGYTF. The CDR3 nucleotides read TGCAGCGTTCGGGACAGCGGGTGGGATGGCTACACCTTC.

The gene calls are TRBV3-1 (or the pseudogene TRBV3-2) and TRBJ2-1; D may be TRBD2 (6 bases). From germline, CDR1 is LGHDT and CDR2 YNNKEL (reference sequence). The CDR3 sequence is 14 residues long. V was trimmed by 5 bases and J by 0 bases, leaving 8 bases between them. CDR3 region: CASSAGGSYNEQFF. The CDR3 coding sequence is TGTGCCAGCAGCGCCGGGGGCTCCTACAATGAGCAGTTCTTC.

This clone came up once. The J gene is TRBJ1-1, the V gene TRBV4-3; D not resolved. Germline V gene lookup returns CDR1 LGHNA and CDR2 YSLEER. V lost 4 bases to trimming and J lost 4 bases, with 16 bases between them. This CDR3 has 15 amino acids. The CDR3 spells CASSREQHLGTEAFF. CDR3 nucleotides: TGCGCCAGCAGCCGAGAACAGCATTTGGGCACTGAAGCTTTCTTT.

This clone was seen a single time. The chain employs TRBV14 and TRBJ1-6; D is undetermined. This CDR3 has 14 residues. The V end was cut by 4 bases, the J end by 4 bases, with 8 bases between. The germline CDR1 and CDR2 sequences are SGHDN and FVKESK. This CDR3 reads CASSLPQYNSPLHF. The CDR3 DNA sequence: TGTGCCAGCAGCCTACCGCAGTATAATTCACCCCTCCACTTT.

The chain is built from TRBV28 and TRBJ2-7; a weak D match, TRBD2 (5 bases). Germline values: CDR1 MDHEN, CDR2 SYDVKM. The V and J ends lost 8 bases and 7 bases respectively, with 15 bases between them. This CDR3 is built from 12 residues. The CDR3 loop reads CASGLYGFEQYF. The CDR3 nucleotides are TGTGCCAGCGGACTCTACGGTTTTGAGCAGTACTTC.

The chain links TRBV7-2 to TRBJ1-5; TRBD1 matches at 7 bases. The germline CDR1 and CDR2 sequences are SGHTA and FQGNSA. The CDR3 is 15 amino acids. The trim removed 2 bases at V and 3 bases at J, leaving 4 bases unmatched. CDR3 in DNA: TGTGCCAGCAGCTTATGGGACAGTCCCAATCAGCCCCAGCATTTT. This encodes CASSLWDSPNQPQHF.

The chain combines TRBV3-1 (or the pseudogene TRBV3-2) with TRBJ2-1, with 7 bases aligning to TRBD2. Unmatched junction bases numbered 16, after V lost 3 bases and J lost 8 bases. CDR3 length equals 17 residues. Germline values: CDR1 LGHDT, CDR2 YNNKEL (reference sequence). In nucleotides, the CDR3 is TGTGCCAGCAGCCACTGGTTGTCGGCGGGAGTGTTGGATGAGCAGTTCTTC. It is translated as CASSHWLSAGVLDEQFF.

The chain is built from TRBV5-1 and TRBJ1-2; D not resolved. Germline lookup yields CDR1 SGHRS and CDR2 YFSETQ. CDR3 size: 15 residues. V was trimmed by 4 bases and J by 6 bases, leaving 19 bases between them. Here the CDR3 reads CASSLGRGMVDGYTF. CDR3 sequence (DNA): TGCGCCAGCAGCCTTGGTCGGGGTATGGTGGATGGCTACACCTTC.

The CDR3 loop reads CASSYTNTGELFF. The CDR3 coding sequence is TGTGCCAGCAGTTATACGAACACCGGGGAGCTGTTTTTT. The chain joins TRBV12-3 or TRBV12-4 to TRBJ2-2; D gene unclear. V was clipped by 4 bases and J by 0 bases, with 3 bases between them. This CDR3 spans 13 amino acids.

V gene TRBV3-1 (or the pseudogene TRBV3-2) combines with J gene TRBJ2-7, with a tentative D call TRBD1 (6 bases). The V and J ends lost 3 bases and 2 bases respectively, with 11 bases between them. The CDR3 extends over 14 amino acids. Germline V gene sequence: CDR1 LGHDT, CDR2 YNNKEL (reference sequence). CDR3 amino acids: CASSHGTPAYEQYF. The CDR3, as DNA: TGTGCCAGCAGCCACGGGACACCGGCCTACGAGCAGTACTTC.

The chain is built from TRBV5-6 and TRBJ2-5; D is perhaps TRBD1 (6 bases). Trimming shortened V by 4 bases and J by 5 bases, and 21 bases separated the two germline ends. The CDR3 runs 16 residues. Germline V gene lookup returns CDR1 SGHDT and CDR2 YYEEEE. CDR3 sequence: CASSSYRVTAGETQYF. DNA for the CDR3: TGTGCCAGCAGCAGTTACAGGGTTACGGCAGGGGAGACCCAGTACTTC. The variable domain in full, with the rest retrieved from reference TRBV5-6 and TRBJ2-5, is DAGVTQSPTHLIKTRGQQVTLRCSPKSGHDTVSWYQQALGQGPQFIFQYYEEEERQRGNFPDRFSGHQFPNYSSELNVNALLLGDSALYLCASSSYRVTAGETQYFGPGTRLLVL.